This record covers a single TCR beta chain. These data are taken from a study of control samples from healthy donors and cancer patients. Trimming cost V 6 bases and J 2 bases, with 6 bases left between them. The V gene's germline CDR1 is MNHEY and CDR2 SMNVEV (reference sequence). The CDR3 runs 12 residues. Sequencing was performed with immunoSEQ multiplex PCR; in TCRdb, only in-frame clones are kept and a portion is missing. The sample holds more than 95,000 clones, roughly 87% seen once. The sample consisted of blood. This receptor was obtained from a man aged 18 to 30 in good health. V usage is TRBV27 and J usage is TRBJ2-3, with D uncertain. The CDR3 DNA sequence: TGTGCCAGCAGCTCCTTCACAGATACGCAGTATTTT. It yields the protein CASSSFTDTQYF.